This T cell receptor (beta chain) was documented in a study of early T cells in non-severe SARS-CoV-2 infection. The V gene's germline CDR1 is SGHAT and CDR2 FQNNGV. With V trimmed by 5 bases and J by 2 bases, 9 bases remained unmatched. This CDR3 region has 18 residues. This clonotype was seen at least ten times. As part of library construction, unique molecular identifiers were attached to individual cDNA molecules. TCRdb reprocessed the 5' RACE reads via MiXCR and lists one record per CDR3 protein. This table holds approximately 58,000 distinct CDR3 sequences, about 9.9% found once. The chain has TRBV11-2 and TRBJ2-2, with 12 positions matching TRBD2. The TCR originated in an adult who was a healthcare worker with PCR-confirmed SARS-CoV-2 infection or an uninfected control (not recorded which). The sequenced sample was whole blood. The CDR3 region is CASSHRTSGVPNTGELFF. The CDR3 nucleotides read TGTGCCAGCAGCCACCGGACTAGCGGGGTGCCAAACACCGGGGAGCTGTTTTTT.